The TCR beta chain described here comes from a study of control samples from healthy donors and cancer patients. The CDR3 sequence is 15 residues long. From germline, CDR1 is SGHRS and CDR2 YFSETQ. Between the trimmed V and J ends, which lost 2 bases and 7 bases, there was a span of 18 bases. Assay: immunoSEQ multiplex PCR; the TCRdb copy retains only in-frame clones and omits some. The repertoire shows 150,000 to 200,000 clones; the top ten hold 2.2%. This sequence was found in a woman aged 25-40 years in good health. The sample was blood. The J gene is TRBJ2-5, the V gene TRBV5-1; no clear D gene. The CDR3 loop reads CASSFSGGLKGTQYF. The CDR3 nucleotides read TGCGCCAGCAGCTTTTCGGGCGGTCTAAAGGGGACCCAGTACTTC.